Listed below are T cell receptor beta chains from one sample, sequenced in a study of cytomegalovirus exposure and HLA in healthy donors. Produced via immunoSEQ multiplex PCR; TCRdb's table is partial and in-frame only. The repertoire includes fewer than 200,000 clones, approximately 72% of them detected once, and 2% to 2.5% sits in the top ten. Sequenced input: PBMCs. These receptors all stem from a human donor in good health. Both conserved end residues are part of each CDR3.

>TRBJ1-1|TRBV4-1
CASSQSGGTEAFF
>TRBJ1-1|TRBV5-1
CASSLAGQTNTEAFF
>TRBJ1-2|TRBV11-1
CASSLGQNYGYTF
>TRBJ1-1|TRBV28
CASSLLTGKEAFF
>TRBJ2-7|TRBV7-2
CASSLYGTGTYEQYF
>TRBJ2-7|TRBV5-1
CASSLSGGGGSYEQYF
>TRBJ2-2|TRBV19
CASSIVGGAGELFF
>TRBJ1-2|TRBV4-1
CASSQDPSSNYGYTF
>TRBJ2-2|TRBV5-6
CASSFSRGTGELFF
>TRBJ1-2|TRBV19
CASSPDMRYGYTF
>TRBJ2-1|TRBV7-9
CASRLLAGGSGEQFF
>TRBJ2-1|TRBV6-6
CASHPRGAGSNEQFF
>TRBJ1-3|TRBV19
CASSSGGGNTIYF
>TRBJ2-7|TRBV9
CASSIGGQGANEQYF
>TRBJ2-3|TRBV30
CAWTGTFPDTQYF
>TRBJ1-2|TRBV7-2
CASSPLVQGTAGYTF
>TRBJ2-7|TRBV7-2
CASSLDGTSSYEQYF
>.|TRBV11-2
CASRNRGSSSYEQYF
>TRBJ2-5|TRBV30
CAWRGLEAQYF
>TRBJ2-5|TRBV11-2
CASSRLGRGTQETQYF
>TRBJ1-2|TRBV2
CASSGADSYSF
>TRBJ1-3|TRBV12-5
CASGLETGVRF
>TRBJ1-2|TRBV9
CASSVGATYGYTF
>TRBJ1-1|TRBV19
CASSWDRGVGTEAFF
>TRBJ2-1|TRBV2
CASRPASGGAFNEQFF
>TRBJ1-2|TRBV9
CASSAGLTRYYGYTF
>TRBJ1-4|TRBV5-4
CASSRDRGGEKLFF
>TRBJ2-7|TRBV6-6
CASSYAGGNYEQYF
>TRBJ2-3|TRBV6-1
CASETSGDTDTQYF
>TRBJ1-3|TRBV6-5
CASIPSQGIGNTIYF
>.|TRBV7-9
CASSFNNRDRGSPYEQYF
>TRBJ2-5|TRBV7-2
CASSSDVAGGQETQYF
>TRBJ2-1|TRBV4-3
CASSPTGNNEQFF
>TRBJ1-2|TRBV5-4
CASSSRQGTNLGYTF
>TRBJ2-7|TRBV30
CAWSEGTSSPRRDEQYF
>TRBJ2-3|TRBV5-1
CASRTDRGGDTQYF
>TRBJ2-1|TRBV7-3
CASSQGLHSYNEQFF
>TRBJ2-1|TRBV6-4
CASSDAKGISEQFF
>TRBJ2-7|TRBV19
CASSIRSGGHYEQYF
>TRBJ1-6|TRBV27
CASSFTGRDSPLHF
>TRBJ2-7|TRBV7-2
CASSSNYRQTYEQYF
>TRBJ2-2|TRBV2
CASSVGRSNTGELFF
>TRBJ1-3|TRBV15
CATRPDRAVNTIYF
>TRBJ2-7|TRBV13
CASSRKRDRDYEQYF
>TRBJ2-2|TRBV5-1
CASSLRRGNTGELFF
>TRBJ1-2|TRBV11-2
CASSDEQGALRGYTF
>TRBJ2-1|TRBV5-1
CASSSPGTGRNEQFF
>TRBJ1-2|TRBV13
CASSPLRVDYGYTF
>TRBJ2-1|TRBV27
CASSIGGGYNEQFF
>TRBJ2-7|TRBV2
CASRRTASYEQYF
>TRBJ1-1|TRBV5-6
CASSLQGVNTEAFF
>TRBJ1-6|TRBV5-6
CASSFSGQGYSPLHF
>TRBJ2-1|TRBV2
CASSDISGFVYNEQFF
>TRBJ1-1|TRBV2
CASSFTGADEAFF
>TRBJ2-5|TRBV11-2
CASSLVAGVAGVGYF
>TRBJ2-5|TRBV7-3
CASSLTKGRGETQYF
>TRBJ2-7|TRBV11-2
CASSLGAGQSYEQYF
>TRBJ2-2|TRBV4-3
CASSQDLRTGRDTGELFF
>TRBJ2-5|TRBV10-3
CAISVSGELETQYF
>TRBJ2-5|TRBV4-3
CASSQLIGGETQYF